This record looks at one TCR beta chain sequence and its context. TCRdb called the RACE reads again in MiXCR, with one record for every CDR3 protein. The sample yields approximately 77,000 distinct CDR3 sequences, approximately 8% seen once. This specimen belongs to a study of human T cells and chemical hapten exposure. At the level of the study: The use of 2% DPC on around 2 cm by around 2 cm of upper inner arm skin constituted sensitization.

Trimming stripped 0 bases from V and 8 bases from J, with 16 bases between. Germline assignment: CDR1 GTSNPN and CDR2 SVGIG (reference sequence). The CDR3 spans 14 residues. Time point specified: patch test 1, 2 weeks after DPC sensitization. Noted treatment: therapeutic diphenylcyclopropenone sensitization with weekly scalp DPC. In every case, blood was obtained before the patch test was applied. The input for sequencing was whole blood, taken in connection with sensitization to the hapten diphenylcyclopropenone (DPC). This TCR was sampled from a woman in her thirties with alopecia areata. Some clones in this sample may be carry-over from other donors' samples. This chain uses TRBV30 with TRBJ1-2; D is unclear. CDR3 sequence reads: CAWSVLVEVGGYTF. CDR3 nucleotide sequence: TGTGCCTGGAGTGTACTGGTTGAAGTGGGAGGCTACACCTTC.